These 8 T cell receptor beta chains came from one sample sequenced in a study of CXCR3-negative and CXCR3-positive naive CD8 T cells. 5' RACE that incorporated UMI labels was used to prepare the TRB cDNA libraries. With the 5' RACE reads reprocessed, TCRdb shows one record per CDR3 protein and no DNA. This table holds over 70,000 distinct CDR3 sequences. The sequenced sample was naive CXCR3- CD8+ T cells from blood. Specified subset: CD45RO-CCR7+CD27+CD95- naive CD8+ T cells lacking CXCR3 (TNR3-). The receptors come from a human donor in good health. Some clones in this sample may be carry-over from other donors' samples.

The chain joins TRBV7-6 to TRBJ2-5. CDR1 and CDR2 from the germline V gene are SGHVS and FNYEAQ. The CDR3 covers 11 residues. CDR3 amino acids: CASSLQETQYF.

This sequence joins TRBV28 and TRBJ2-4; no DNA is available, so the TRBD2 call from TCRdb remains unchecked. CDR3 length: 14 residues. Germline CDR1 is MDHEN and CDR2 is SYDVKM. The chain's CDR3 is CASSGRDSKNIQYF.

J is TRBJ2-3 and V is TRBV7-9; TCRdb designates TRBD1, a call that cannot be tested without DNA. The length of the CDR3 is 17 residues. Germline loops: CDR1 SEHNR, CDR2 FQNEAQ (reference sequence). The CDR3 sequence: CASSSVGAPQRTDTQYF.

The rearrangement links TRBV20-1 to TRBJ2-2; TCRdb lists TRBD1, though no DNA is available to test this call. The CDR3 is 16 residues long. Germline V gives CDR1 DFQATT, CDR2 SNEGSKA (reference sequence). CDR3 in amino acids: CSASDRDRGDTGELFF.

The chain recombines TRBV18 with TRBJ1-1. This CDR3 is built from 13 residues. CDR1 KGHSH and CDR2 LQKENI come from the germline V gene. CDR3 sequence: CASSPPKNTEAFF.

V and J are TRBV7-7 and TRBJ2-1; TCRdb proposes TRBD1, but this gene call is untestable without DNA. CDR1 is SSHAT and CDR2 is FNYEAQ in the germline V gene (reference sequence). CDR3 size: 15 residues. The chain's CDR3 is CASSRQLSSYNEQFF.

The chain couples TRBV2 to TRBJ2-7; TCRdb names TRBD1, which stays unverified in the absence of DNA. The CDR3 is 14 amino acids. The germline V gene encodes CDR1 SNHLY and CDR2 FYNNEI. The CDR3 sequence is CASSEETGEYEQYF.

This chain uses TRBV29-1 with TRBJ2-2. The CDR3 has 14 residues. The germline V gene has CDR1 SQVTM and CDR2 ANQGSEA. The CDR3 sequence: CSVEDPGSTGELFF.